This T cell receptor (beta chain) was obtained from a study of blood T cell repertoires in COVID-19. As for the study in general: Sample material is recorded as cDNA or gDNA derived from T cells, B-cell-depleted T cells, or PBMCs.

TCRdb's copy holds only in-frame clones and misses some; the assay was immunoSEQ multiplex PCR. The table includes 75,000 or so clones, approximately 82% detected once. The V gene's germline CDR1 is LNHNV and CDR2 YYDKDF (reference sequence). CDR3 length equals 16 residues. V shed 5 bases, J shed 4 bases, and the junction held 11 bases outside the gene matches. The receptor was derived from an elderly woman with acute or convalescent COVID-19. Specimen: peripheral blood. The chain is built from TRBV15 and TRBJ2-1; the match to TRBD2 covers 7 bases. The CDR3 spells CATSSGASGTYNEQFF. In DNA, the CDR3 is TGTGCCACCAGCTCGGGAGCTAGCGGCACGTACAATGAGCAGTTCTTC.